These 32 T cell receptor beta chains were all obtained from the same sample, sequenced in a study of cytomegalovirus exposure and HLA in healthy donors. A multiplex PCR was run with 60 Vbeta primers and 13 Jbeta primers. Some clones are missing from TCRdb's copy, which holds only in-frame ones; the method was immunoSEQ multiplex PCR. The sample records fewer than 250,000 clones, around 73% being singletons. The sequenced material came from PBMCs. The receptor set was obtained from a male donor in good health and CMV-seronegative.

A few counts support this clone. V gene TRBV28 combines with J gene TRBJ2-6; unclear D gene. CDR3 length: 15 residues. The V end was cut by 1 base, the J end by 0 bases, with 4 bases between. The V gene's germline CDR1 is MDHEN and CDR2 SYDVKM. The CDR3 DNA reads TGTGCCAGCAGTTTATCAGGCTCTGGGGCCAACGTCCTGACTTTC. This encodes CASSLSGSGANVLTF.

The chain carries TRBV6-6 and TRBJ2-2; D uncertain. The CDR3 has 12 amino acids. V dropped 3 bases and J dropped 8 bases, with 7 bases sitting between them. Germline V lookup: CDR1 MNHNY, CDR2 SVGAGI (reference sequence). The CDR3 DNA sequence: TGTGCCAGCAGTTATCTTATGGGGGAGCTGTTTTTT. It is translated as CASSYLMGELFF.

The rearrangement joins TRBV5-1 to TRBJ2-1, with TRBD2 identical over 9 bases. The ends lost 0 bases at V and 6 bases at J; junction bases unmatched: 7. This CDR3 has 16 residues. Germline lookup yields CDR1 SGHRS and CDR2 YFSETQ. The CDR3 sequence is CASSLDGTSLGNEQFF. The CDR3 region has the DNA TGCGCCAGCAGCTTGGATGGGACTAGCCTCGGCAATGAGCAGTTCTTC. Complete variable domain (other parts from reference TRBV5-1 and TRBJ2-1): KAGVTQTPRYLIKTRGQQVTLSCSPISGHRSVSWYQQTPGQGLQFLFEYFSETQRNKGNFPGRFSGRQFSNSRSEMNVSTLELGDSALYLCASSLDGTSLGNEQFFGPGTRLTVL.

CDR3 sequence reads: CASSADRTSYEQYF. The CDR3 coding sequence is TGTGCCAGCAGCGCGGACAGGACAAGCTACGAGCAGTACTTC. The V gene is TRBV5-4, the J gene TRBJ2-7; TRBD1 aligns across 7 bases. V was pared by 4 bases and J by 3 bases, with 7 bases of the junction left unmatched. The CDR3 runs to 14 residues. Germline V gene data show CDR1 as SGHNT and CDR2 as YYREEE (reference sequence).

The chain combines TRBV19 with TRBJ2-3, with D possibly being TRBD1 (5 bases). CDR3 length equals 13 residues. V shed 4 bases and J shed 3 bases, with 8 bases lying between them. CDR1 is LNHDA and CDR2 is SQIVND in the germline V gene (reference sequence). CDR3 loop: CASSKGPTDTQYF. The DNA of the CDR3 is TGTGCCAGTAGTAAGGGGCCTACAGATACGCAGTATTTT.

The CDR3 region has the DNA TGTGCCAGCAGTGGCCAGGGGGCATCGGATGAGCAGTTCTTC. This codes for CASSGQGASDEQFF. The rearrangement uses TRBV6-1 and TRBJ2-1; 8 nucleotides line up with TRBD1. The V gene's germline CDR1 is MNHNS and CDR2 SASEGT. The CDR3 is 14 amino acids. V lost 4 bases and J lost 8; bases outside the gene matches: 7.

Worth noting for this clone: Other DNA variants within this sample encode the same CDR3. V is TRBV4-1 and J is TRBJ1-1; D gene ambiguous. CDR1 MGHRA and CDR2 YSYEKL come from the germline V gene. CDR3 size: 13 residues. With 2 bases removed from V and 11 bases from J, the gap between germline ends came to 15 bases. The CDR3 here is CASSQLSGMEAFF. The CDR3 DNA is TGCGCCAGCAGCCAACTTTCCGGGATGGAGGCTTTCTTT.

Only one count was recorded for this clone. The V gene is TRBV6-5, the J gene TRBJ1-1; D might be TRBD1 (6 bases). Per the germline V gene, CDR1 is MNHEY and CDR2 is SVGAGI. The CDR3 is 11 amino acids. V was clipped by 7 bases and J by 9 bases, with 12 bases between them. The DNA of the CDR3 is TGTGCCAGCAACAACAGGGTTAAAGCTTTCTTT. It specifies CASNNRVKAFF.

The rearrangement links TRBV2 to TRBJ1-4; TRBD1 aligns across 7 bases. V gave up 5 bases and J gave up 8 bases; unmatched junction bases: 8. Germline lookup yields CDR1 SNHLY and CDR2 FYNNEI. The CDR3 is 14 amino acids. The CDR3 reads CASSRQGLGEKLFF. DNA of the CDR3: TGTGCCAGCAGTCGACAGGGACTTGGGGAAAAACTGTTTTTT. The full variable domain, completed using reference TRBV2 and TRBJ1-4, is EPEVTQTPSHQVTQMGQEVILRCVPISNHLYFYWYRQILGQKVEFLVSFYNNEISEKSEIFDDQFSVERPDGSNFTLKIRSTKLEDSAMYFCASSRQGLGEKLFFGSGTQLSVL.

This sequence joins TRBV27 and TRBJ1-3; D may be TRBD1 (5 bases). The length of the CDR3 is 14 residues. Germline-derived CDR1 and CDR2 are MNHEY and SMNVEV (reference sequence). Trimming took off 5 bases at V and 3 bases at J, with 11 bases between the two ends. The CDR3 bases are TGTGCCAGCAGTCCTGGGGGGGATGGAAACACCATATATTTT. It translates to CASSPGGDGNTIYF.

This clone was counted between two and nine times. V is TRBV6-5 and J is TRBJ1-1; 8 nucleotides match TRBD1. CDR1 is MNHEY, CDR2 SVGAGI, per germline. V was clipped by 8 bases and J by 10 bases; unmatched bases: 6. This CDR3 is built from 11 residues. The CDR3 DNA sequence: TGTGCCAGCCAGGACAGGGTGAGAGCTTTCTTT. Its translation is CASQDRVRAFF.

This chain connects TRBV28 to TRBJ1-2; no reliable D call. Germline CDR1 MDHEN, CDR2 SYDVKM. The CDR3 covers 14 residues. The ends were cut back, 1 base at V and 4 bases at J, with 10 bases in the middle. The CDR3 loop is CASSLSRTAYGYTF. In nucleotides, the CDR3 is TGTGCCAGCAGTTTATCGCGAACTGCCTATGGCTACACCTTC.

The chain has TRBV7-3 and TRBJ2-1; 8 bases are a match to TRBD1. After removal of 4 bases from V and 4 bases from J, the junction contained 9 bases not matched to a gene. Germline V gene data show CDR1 as SGHTA and CDR2 as FQGTGA. The CDR3 sequence is 16 residues long. In nucleotides, the CDR3 is TGTGCCAGCAGCTATATGACAGGGGCCCCTTACAATGAGCAGTTCTTC. As protein: CASSYMTGAPYNEQFF. The full variable domain, rest sourced from reference TRBV7-3 and TRBJ2-1, is GAGVSQTPSNKVTEKGKYVELRCDPISGHTALYWYRQSLGQGPEFLIYFQGTGAADDSGLPNDRFFAVRPEGSVSTLKIQRTERGDSAVYLCASSYMTGAPYNEQFFGPGTRLTVL.

The CDR3 spells CASSLALAGGELFF. The DNA of the CDR3 is TGTGCCAGCAGTTTAGCATTAGCGGGGGGGGAGCTGTTTTTT. The chain uses TRBV27 and TRBJ2-2; the match to TRBD2 covers 8 bases. The V and J ends lost 2 bases and 8 bases, in that order; junction bases with no gene match: 4. The germline V gene encodes CDR1 MNHEY and CDR2 SMNVEV (reference sequence). This CDR3 has 14 amino acids.

The gene calls are TRBV5-1 and TRBJ2-7; 9 nucleotides match TRBD1. The germline V gene encodes CDR1 SGHRS and CDR2 YFSETQ. J was trimmed by 7 bases and V by 0 bases; bases with no gene match: 14. This CDR3 has 17 amino acids. The chain's CDR3 is CASSLVVGQGSRGEQYF. The CDR3 DNA sequence: TGCGCCAGCAGCTTGGTGGTAGGACAGGGGTCTCGGGGGGAGCAGTACTTC.

J is TRBJ1-5 and V is TRBV6-5; D call uncertain. This CDR3 spans 14 amino acids. V lost 2 bases to trimming and J lost 7 bases, with 12 bases between them. CDR1 and CDR2 from the germline V gene are MNHEY and SVGAGI. CDR3 loop: CASSYLGREQPQHF. CDR3 nucleotide sequence: TGTGCCAGCAGTTACCTAGGGAGGGAACAGCCCCAGCATTTT.

V and J are TRBV6-5 and TRBJ1-1; TRBD1 might be the D (6 bases). CDR1 and CDR2 from the germline V gene are MNHEY and SVGAGI. The CDR3 runs 13 residues. The V gene lost 6 bases and the J gene lost 7 bases, with 15 bases spanning the gap. This chain's CDR3 is CASRTTGRNEAFF. Written as DNA, the CDR3 is TGTGCCAGCAGAACTACAGGGCGCAATGAAGCTTTCTTT.

The chain is built from TRBV4-1 and TRBJ2-1, with 8 nucleotides matching TRBD1. CDR3 length: 17 amino acids. Trimming took 0 bases from V and 4 from J; bases not matched to a gene: 8. Germline V gives CDR1 MGHRA, CDR2 YSYEKL. CDR3 in amino acids: CASSQDIDRGLYNEQFF. The CDR3 region has the DNA TGCGCCAGCAGCCAAGATATTGACAGGGGCCTTTACAATGAGCAGTTCTTC.

The rearrangement links TRBV27 to TRBJ2-3, with 7 nucleotides matching TRBD2. The CDR3 extends over 14 amino acids. From germline, CDR1 is MNHEY and CDR2 SMNVEV (reference sequence). The V segment lost 3 bases and the J segment 3 bases; nucleotides outside the gene matches: 3. The CDR3 reads CASSFWGGTDTQYF. Here the CDR3 DNA reads TGTGCCAGCAGTTTCTGGGGAGGGACAGATACGCAGTATTTT.

The chain uses TRBV6-1 and TRBJ2-7; 8 nucleotides align to TRBD2. The CDR3 length is 13 residues. Germline CDR1 MNHNS, CDR2 SASEGT. V dropped 6 bases and J dropped 3; count of bases not matched to a gene: 4. The CDR3 sequence is CASRSSGSYEQYF. The DNA of the CDR3 is TGTGCCAGCAGATCCAGCGGGAGCTACGAGCAGTACTTC.

Here the CDR3 reads CASSVQGVGEKLFF. CDR3 DNA sequence: TGTGCCAGCAGTGTACAGGGGGTGGGGGAAAAACTGTTTTTT. The chain has TRBV28 and TRBJ1-4, with 8 positions matching TRBD1. Germline V gene lookup returns CDR1 MDHEN and CDR2 SYDVKM. The CDR3 extends over 14 amino acids. V trimming: 5 bases; J trimming: 8 bases; junction bases outside the gene matches: 7.

The chain recombines TRBV7-9 with TRBJ2-2; 9 nucleotides align to TRBD2. The CDR3 extends over 15 amino acids. V dropped 7 bases and J dropped 4; count of bases not matched to a gene: 7. Germline V lookup: CDR1 SEHNR, CDR2 FQNEAQ (reference sequence). CDR3 coding DNA: TGTGCCAGCACCGTTAGCGGGAGAGGCACCGGGGAGCTGTTTTTT. This codes for CASTVSGRGTGELFF.

This clone appeared a few times. This rearrangement joins TRBV9 to TRBJ1-1; D possibly corresponds to TRBD1 (6 bases). Per germline, CDR1 SGDLS and CDR2 YYNGEE. V shed 0 bases and J shed 4 bases, with 10 bases lying between them. The CDR3 runs 14 residues. CDR3 sequence (DNA): TGTGCCAGCAGCGTAGCGGACAGTTCCACTGAAGCTTTCTTT. This sequence encodes CASSVADSSTEAFF.

The chain couples TRBV6-6 to TRBJ2-7; no clear D gene. The CDR3 is 12 amino acids. V dropped 8 bases and J dropped 6 bases, with 14 bases sitting between them. Germline loops: CDR1 MNHNY, CDR2 SVGAGI (reference sequence). CDR3 in DNA: TGTGCCAGCGCATCGAGAGTCGTCGAGCAGTACTTC. Translated, it gives CASASRVVEQYF.

V usage is TRBV4-2 and J usage is TRBJ1-2, with unresolved D. The CDR3 totals 17 residues. The germline CDR1 and CDR2 sequences are LGHNA and YNFKEQ. Trimming removed 4 bases at V and 5 bases at J, with 23 bases between. In DNA, the CDR3 is TGTGCCAGCAGCCCAAGCGGGCCCCCGCTCCAAAGGTATGGCTACACCTTC. Amino acid sequence: CASSPSGPPLQRYGYTF.

The rearrangement links TRBV11-3 to TRBJ2-1, with TRBD2 matching over 10 bases. CDR1 and CDR2 from the germline V gene are SGHNT and YENEEA. V dropped 5 bases and J dropped 8; count of bases not matched to a gene: 15. The CDR3 length is 17 residues. CDR3 bases: TGTGCCAGCAGCGGAGGGAGGACTAGCGGCGAGAGGGATGAGCAGTTCTTC. This sequence encodes CASSGGRTSGERDEQFF.

V gene TRBV5-1 combines with J gene TRBJ1-5, with D possibly matching TRBD1 (6 bases). This CDR3 is built from 13 residues. V was clipped by 4 bases and J by 11 bases, with 16 bases between them. Germline loops: CDR1 SGHRS, CDR2 YFSETQ. CDR3 bases: TGCGCCAGCAGCCCCCGAGAGGGGGGGACCCAGCATTTT. Translating gives CASSPREGGTQHF.

This clone has more than one count but fewer than ten. The chain couples TRBV5-1 to TRBJ2-5; D gene uncertain. With 4 bases removed from V and 0 bases from J, the gap between germline ends came to 4 bases. Germline CDR1 reads SGHRS; CDR2 reads YFSETQ. This CDR3 contains 12 residues. The DNA for the CDR3 is TGCGCCAGCAGCGTAAACCAAGAGACCCAGTACTTC. Translating gives CASSVNQETQYF.

In this sample, this clone turned up a few times. The rearrangement uses TRBV10-3 and TRBJ1-5; 7 positions agree with TRBD1. The V gene end was trimmed by 2 bases and the J gene end by 0 bases; junction bases not matched to a gene: 1. Looked up from germline, CDR1 is ENHRY and CDR2 is SYGVKD. The CDR3 contains 15 residues. CDR3 nucleotide sequence: TGTGCCATCAGTGAGGACAGGGCTAGCAATCAGCCCCAGCATTTT. This codes for CAISEDRASNQPQHF.

The chain combines TRBV9 with TRBJ1-4; 8 positions agree with TRBD1. CDR3 length: 15 residues. Germline CDR1 reads SGDLS; CDR2 reads YYNGEE. V shed 7 bases, J shed 8 bases, and the junction held 13 bases outside the gene matches. In nucleotides, the CDR3 is TGTGCCAGCGGGGGAACAGGGGGAGGTAGGGAAAAACTGTTTTTT. Protein: CASGGTGGGREKLFF.

The DNA for the CDR3 is TGTGCCAGCAGCTTGAGGGGACAGCTTCATCAGCCCCAGCATTTT. Translated: CASSLRGQLHQPQHF. The rearrangement links TRBV5-6 to TRBJ1-5, with 7 bases aligning to TRBD1. Losses at the gene ends were 1 base for V and 5 bases for J; bases not matched to a gene: 6. CDR1 SGHDT and CDR2 YYEEEE come from the germline V gene. This CDR3 spans 15 amino acids.

The chain couples TRBV7-9 to TRBJ2-1; perhaps TRBD2 as D (6 bases). The germline CDR1 and CDR2 sequences are SEHNR and FQNEAQ (reference sequence). This CDR3 comprises 15 residues. Trimming left V 3 bases short and J 0 bases short, with 9 bases between. CDR3 region: CASSLRSGSYNEQFF. In DNA form, the CDR3 reads TGTGCCAGCAGCTTGCGTAGCGGCTCCTACAATGAGCAGTTCTTC. Using reference TRBV7-9 and TRBJ2-1 for the parts outside the CDR3, the full variable domain is DTGVSQNPRHKITKRGQNVTFRCDPISEHNRLYWYRQTLGQGPEFLTYFQNEAQLEKSRLLSDRFSAERPKGSFSTLEIQRTEQGDSAMYLCASSLRSGSYNEQFFGPGTRLTVL.